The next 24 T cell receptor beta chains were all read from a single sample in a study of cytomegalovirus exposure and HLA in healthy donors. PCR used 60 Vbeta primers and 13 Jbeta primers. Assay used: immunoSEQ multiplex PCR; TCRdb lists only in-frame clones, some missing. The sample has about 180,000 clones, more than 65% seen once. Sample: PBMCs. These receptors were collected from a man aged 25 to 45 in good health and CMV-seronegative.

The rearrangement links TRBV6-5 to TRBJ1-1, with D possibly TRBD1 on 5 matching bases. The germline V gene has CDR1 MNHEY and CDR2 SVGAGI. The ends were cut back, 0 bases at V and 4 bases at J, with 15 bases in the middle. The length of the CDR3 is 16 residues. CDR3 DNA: TGTGCCAGCAGTTACTCGAGTATGACAGCCCTCACTGAAGCTTTCTTT. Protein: CASSYSSMTALTEAFF.

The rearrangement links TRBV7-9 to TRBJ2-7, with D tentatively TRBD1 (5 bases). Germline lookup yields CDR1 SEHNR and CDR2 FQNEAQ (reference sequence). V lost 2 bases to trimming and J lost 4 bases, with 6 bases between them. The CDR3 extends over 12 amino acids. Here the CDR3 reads CASSLRGYEQYF. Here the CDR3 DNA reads TGTGCCAGCAGCTTAAGGGGTTACGAGCAGTACTTC.

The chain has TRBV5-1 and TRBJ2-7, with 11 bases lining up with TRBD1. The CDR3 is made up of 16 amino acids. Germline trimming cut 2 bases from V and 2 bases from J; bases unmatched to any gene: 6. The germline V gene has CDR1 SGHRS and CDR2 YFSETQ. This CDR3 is CASSFTPGQGAYEQYF. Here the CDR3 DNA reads TGCGCCAGCAGCTTCACTCCGGGACAGGGGGCCTACGAGCAGTACTTC.

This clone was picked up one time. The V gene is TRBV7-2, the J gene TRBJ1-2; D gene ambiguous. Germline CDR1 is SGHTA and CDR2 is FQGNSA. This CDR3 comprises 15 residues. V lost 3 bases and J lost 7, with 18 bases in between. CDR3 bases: TGTGCCAGCAGCTTTGGTGTGAGCGGATCTATTGGCTACACCTTC. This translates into CASSFGVSGSIGYTF.

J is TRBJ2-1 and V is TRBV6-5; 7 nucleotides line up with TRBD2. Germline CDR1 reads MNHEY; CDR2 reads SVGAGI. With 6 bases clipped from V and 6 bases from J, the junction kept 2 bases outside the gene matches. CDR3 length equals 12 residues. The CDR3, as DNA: TGTGCCAGCAGACTAGCGAGCAATGAGCAGTTCTTC. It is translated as CASRLASNEQFF.

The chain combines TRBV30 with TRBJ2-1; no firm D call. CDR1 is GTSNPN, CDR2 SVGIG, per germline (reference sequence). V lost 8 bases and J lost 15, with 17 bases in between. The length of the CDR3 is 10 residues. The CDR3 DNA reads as TGTGCCCTACGTAGAAGTCATCTGTTCTTC. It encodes CALRRSHLFF.

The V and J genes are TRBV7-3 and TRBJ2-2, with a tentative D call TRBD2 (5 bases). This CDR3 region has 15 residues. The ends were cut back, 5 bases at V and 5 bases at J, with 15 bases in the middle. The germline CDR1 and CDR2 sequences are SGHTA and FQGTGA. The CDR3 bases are TGTGCCAGCAGCCCCACGAGTGGCGGGACCGGGGAGCTGTTTTTT. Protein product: CASSPTSGGTGELFF.

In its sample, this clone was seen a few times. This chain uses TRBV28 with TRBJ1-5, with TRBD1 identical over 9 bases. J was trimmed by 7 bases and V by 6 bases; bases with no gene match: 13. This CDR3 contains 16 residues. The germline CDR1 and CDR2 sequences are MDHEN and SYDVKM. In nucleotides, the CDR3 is TGTGCCAGCAGCTACGAAGGACAGGGGTTTTACCAGCCCCAGCATTTT. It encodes CASSYEGQGFYQPQHF.

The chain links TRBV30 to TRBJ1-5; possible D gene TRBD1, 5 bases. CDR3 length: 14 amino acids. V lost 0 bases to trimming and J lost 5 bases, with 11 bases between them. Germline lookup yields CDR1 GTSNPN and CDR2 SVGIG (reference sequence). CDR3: CAWSVQTAHQPQHF. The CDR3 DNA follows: TGTGCCTGGAGTGTACAGACAGCCCATCAGCCCCAGCATTTT. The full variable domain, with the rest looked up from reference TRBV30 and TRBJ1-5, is SQTIHQWPATLVQPVGSPLSLECTVEGTSNPNLYWYRQAAGRGLQLLFYSVGIGQISSEVPQNLSASRPQDRQFILSSKKLLLSDSGFYLCAWSVQTAHQPQHFGDGTRLSIL.

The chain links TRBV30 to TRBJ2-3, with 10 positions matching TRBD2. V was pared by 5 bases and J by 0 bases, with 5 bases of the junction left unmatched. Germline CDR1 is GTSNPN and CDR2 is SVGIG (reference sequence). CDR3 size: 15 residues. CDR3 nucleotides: TGTGCCTGGGGAATACTAGCGGGGAGCACAGATACGCAGTATTTT. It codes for CAWGILAGSTDTQYF.

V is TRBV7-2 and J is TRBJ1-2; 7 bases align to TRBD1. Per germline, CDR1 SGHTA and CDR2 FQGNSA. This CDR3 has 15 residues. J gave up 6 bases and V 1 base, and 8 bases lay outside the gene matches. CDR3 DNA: TGTGCCAGCAGCTTAGGGGCAGGGGGAGGCCATGGCTACACCTTC. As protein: CASSLGAGGGHGYTF.

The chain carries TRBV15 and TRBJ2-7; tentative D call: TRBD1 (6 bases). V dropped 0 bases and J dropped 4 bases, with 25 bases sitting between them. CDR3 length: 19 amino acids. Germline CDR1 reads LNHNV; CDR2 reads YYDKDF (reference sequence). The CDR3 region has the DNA TGTGCCACCAGCAGAGACCCTCCTTGGACAGAGGTTGAGTCTTACGAGCAGTACTTC. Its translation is CATSRDPPWTEVESYEQYF.

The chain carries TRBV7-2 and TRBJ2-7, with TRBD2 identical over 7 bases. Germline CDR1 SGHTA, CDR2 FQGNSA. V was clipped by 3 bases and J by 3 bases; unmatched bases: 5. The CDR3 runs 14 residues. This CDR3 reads CASSFKREDYEQYF. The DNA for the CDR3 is TGTGCCAGCAGCTTTAAACGGGAGGACTACGAGCAGTACTTC.

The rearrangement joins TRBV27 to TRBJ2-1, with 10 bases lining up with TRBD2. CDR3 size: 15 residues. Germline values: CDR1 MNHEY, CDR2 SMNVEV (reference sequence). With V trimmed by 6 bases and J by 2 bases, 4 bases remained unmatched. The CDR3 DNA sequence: TGTGCCAGCAGGCTAGCGGGAGCCACCTACAATGAGCAGTTCTTC. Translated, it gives CASRLAGATYNEQFF.

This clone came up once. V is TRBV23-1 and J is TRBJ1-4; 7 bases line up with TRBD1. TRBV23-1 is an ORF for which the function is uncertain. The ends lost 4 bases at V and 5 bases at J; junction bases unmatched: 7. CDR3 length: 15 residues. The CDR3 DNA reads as TGCGCCAGCAGTCCGAAGGCAGGGGGAAATGAAAAACTGTTTTTT. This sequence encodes CASSPKAGGNEKLFF.

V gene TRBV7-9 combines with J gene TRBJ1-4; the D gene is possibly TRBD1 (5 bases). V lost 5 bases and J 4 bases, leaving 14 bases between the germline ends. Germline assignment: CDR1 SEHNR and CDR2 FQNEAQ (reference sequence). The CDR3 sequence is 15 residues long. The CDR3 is CASSGRDGLNEKLFF. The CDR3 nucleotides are TGTGCCAGCAGCGGGAGGGACGGACTTAATGAAAAACTGTTTTTT.

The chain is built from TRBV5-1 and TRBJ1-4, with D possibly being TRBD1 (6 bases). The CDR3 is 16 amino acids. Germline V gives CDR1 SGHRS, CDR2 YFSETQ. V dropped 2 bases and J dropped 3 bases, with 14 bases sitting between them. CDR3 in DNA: TGCGCCAGCAGCTTAGCAGGGGCCGGCTCTAATGAAAAACTGTTTTTT. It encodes CASSLAGAGSNEKLFF.

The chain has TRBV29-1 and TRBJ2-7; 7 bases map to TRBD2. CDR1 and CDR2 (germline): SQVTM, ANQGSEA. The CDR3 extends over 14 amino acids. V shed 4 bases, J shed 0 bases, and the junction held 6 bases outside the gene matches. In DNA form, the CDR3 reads TGCAGCGTTGGACACGGGGGGACCTCCTACGAGCAGTACTTC. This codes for CSVGHGGTSYEQYF.

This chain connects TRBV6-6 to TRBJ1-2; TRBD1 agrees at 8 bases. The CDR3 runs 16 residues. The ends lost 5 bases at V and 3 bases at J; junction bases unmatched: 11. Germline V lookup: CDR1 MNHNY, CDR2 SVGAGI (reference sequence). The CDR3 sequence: CASSPAPGDRYYGYTF. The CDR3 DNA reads TGTGCCAGCAGTCCCGCACCAGGGGACAGGTACTATGGCTACACCTTC.

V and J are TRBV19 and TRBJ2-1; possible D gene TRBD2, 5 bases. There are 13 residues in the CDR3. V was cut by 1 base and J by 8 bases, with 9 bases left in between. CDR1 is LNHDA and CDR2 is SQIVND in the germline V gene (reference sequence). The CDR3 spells CASSIGRIDEQFF. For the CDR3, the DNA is TGTGCCAGTAGTATAGGGAGGATCGATGAGCAGTTCTTC.

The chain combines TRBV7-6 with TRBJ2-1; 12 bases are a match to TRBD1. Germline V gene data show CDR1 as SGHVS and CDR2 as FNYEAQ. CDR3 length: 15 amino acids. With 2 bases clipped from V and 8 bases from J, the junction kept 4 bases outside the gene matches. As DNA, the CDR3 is TGTGCCAGCAGCTTAAGGGACAGGGGGCGGGATGAGCAGTTCTTC. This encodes CASSLRDRGRDEQFF.

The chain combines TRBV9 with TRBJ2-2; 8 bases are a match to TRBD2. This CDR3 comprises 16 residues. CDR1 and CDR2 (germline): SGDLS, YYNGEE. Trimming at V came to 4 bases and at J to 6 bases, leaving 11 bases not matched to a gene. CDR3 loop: CASSPSISGIAGELFF. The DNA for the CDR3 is TGTGCCAGCAGCCCCAGTATTAGCGGGATTGCCGGGGAGCTGTTTTTT.

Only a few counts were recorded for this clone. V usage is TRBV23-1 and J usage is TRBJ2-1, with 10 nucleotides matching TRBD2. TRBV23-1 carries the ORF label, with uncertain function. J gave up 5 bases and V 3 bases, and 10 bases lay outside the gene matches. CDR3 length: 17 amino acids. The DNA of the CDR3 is TGCGCCAGCAGTCATCTCCCGACTAGCGGGTTAGACAATGAGCAGTTCTTC. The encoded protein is CASSHLPTSGLDNEQFF.

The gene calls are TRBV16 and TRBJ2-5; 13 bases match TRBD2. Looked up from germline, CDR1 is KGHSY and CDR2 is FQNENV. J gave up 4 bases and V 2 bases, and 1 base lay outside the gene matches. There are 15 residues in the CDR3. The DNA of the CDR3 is TGTGCCAGCAGCCAACGGACTAGCGGGGGAGAGACCCAGTACTTC. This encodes CASSQRTSGGETQYF.